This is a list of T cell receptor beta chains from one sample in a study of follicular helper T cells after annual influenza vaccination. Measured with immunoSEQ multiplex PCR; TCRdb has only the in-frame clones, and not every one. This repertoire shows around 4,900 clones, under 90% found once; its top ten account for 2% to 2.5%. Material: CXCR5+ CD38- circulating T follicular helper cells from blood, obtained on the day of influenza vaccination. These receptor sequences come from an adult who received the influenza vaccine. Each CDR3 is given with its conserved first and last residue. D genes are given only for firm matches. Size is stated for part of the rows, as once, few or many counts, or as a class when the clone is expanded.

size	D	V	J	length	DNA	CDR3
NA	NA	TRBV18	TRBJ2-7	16	TGTGCCAGCTCACCACCATTGTCACAGCGGCAGAACGAGCAGTACTTC	CASSPPLSQRQNEQYF
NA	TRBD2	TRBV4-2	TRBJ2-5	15	TGTGCCAGCAGGGAAACTAGCGCCGCCCAAGAGACCCAGTACTTC	CASRETSAAQETQYF
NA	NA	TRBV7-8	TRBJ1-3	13	TGTGCCAGCAGCCACCCATCCGGGAACACCATATATTTT	CASSHPSGNTIYF
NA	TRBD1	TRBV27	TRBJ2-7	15	TGTGCCAGCAGTTTTCAGGGACAGGGATACTACGAGCAGTACTTC	CASSFQGQGYYEQYF
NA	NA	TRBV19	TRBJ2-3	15	TGTGCCAGTAGTATAGATCAGGGCAGCACAGATACGCAGTATTTT	CASSIDQGSTDTQYF
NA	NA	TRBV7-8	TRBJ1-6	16	TGTGCCAGCAGCTTTTCCCCCTCACAGTATAATTCACCCCTCCACTTT	CASSFSPSQYNSPLHF
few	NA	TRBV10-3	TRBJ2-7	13	TGTGCCATCAGGGTAGCGTCTCACTACGAGCAGTACTTC	CAIRVASHYEQYF
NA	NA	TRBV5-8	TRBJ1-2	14	TGTGCCAGCAGCTTGGGCTTACAGCGATGGGGCTACACCTTC	CASSLGLQRWGYTF
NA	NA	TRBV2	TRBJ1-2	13	TGTGCCAGCAGTAGACAAGAGTTATATGGCTACACCTTC	CASSRQELYGYTF
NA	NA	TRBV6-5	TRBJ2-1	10	TGTGCCAGCAGACCCGATGAGCAGTTCTTC	CASRPDEQFF
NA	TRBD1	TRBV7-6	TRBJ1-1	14	TGTGCCAGCAGCTTAGGGACAGGTAACACTGAAGCTTTCTTT	CASSLGTGNTEAFF
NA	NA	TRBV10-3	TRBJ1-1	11	TGTGCCATCAGTAGGGACACTGAAGCTTTCTTT	CAISRDTEAFF
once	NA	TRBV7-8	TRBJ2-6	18	TGTGCCAGCGGTTCGCGTAGGCAGTCTGTGGCTGGGGCCAACGTCCTGACTTTC	CASGSRRQSVAGANVLTF
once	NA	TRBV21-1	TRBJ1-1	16	TGTGCCAGCAGTCCCATGCAGGGGGCGCATAACACTGAAGCTTTCTTT	CASSPMQGAHNTEAFF
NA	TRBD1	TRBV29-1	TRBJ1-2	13	TGCAGCGCCATAGGACAGGGTTGGGACGGCTACACCTTC	CSAIGQGWDGYTF
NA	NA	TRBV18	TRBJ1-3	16	TGTGCCAGCTCACCCCTCGGACAGAGCTCTGGAAACACCATATATTTT	CASSPLGQSSGNTIYF
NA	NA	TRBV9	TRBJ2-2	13	TGTGCCAGCAGCACGAGCTGGACCGGGGAGCTGTTTTTT	CASSTSWTGELFF